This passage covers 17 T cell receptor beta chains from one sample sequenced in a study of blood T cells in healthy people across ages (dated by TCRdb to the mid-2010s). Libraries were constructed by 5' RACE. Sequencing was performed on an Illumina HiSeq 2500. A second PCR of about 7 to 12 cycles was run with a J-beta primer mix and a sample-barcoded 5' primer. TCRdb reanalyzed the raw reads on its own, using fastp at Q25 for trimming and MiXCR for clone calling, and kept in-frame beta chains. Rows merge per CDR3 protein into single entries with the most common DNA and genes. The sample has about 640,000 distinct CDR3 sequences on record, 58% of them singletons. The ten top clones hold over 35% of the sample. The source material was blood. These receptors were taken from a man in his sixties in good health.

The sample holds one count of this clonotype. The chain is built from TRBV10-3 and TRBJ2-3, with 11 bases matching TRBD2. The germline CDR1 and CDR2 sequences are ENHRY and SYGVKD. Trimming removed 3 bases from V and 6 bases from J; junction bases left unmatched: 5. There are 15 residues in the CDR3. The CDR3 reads CAISEIAGGDDTQYF. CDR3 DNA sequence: TGTGCCATCAGTGAAATAGCGGGGGGGGACGATACGCAGTATTTT.

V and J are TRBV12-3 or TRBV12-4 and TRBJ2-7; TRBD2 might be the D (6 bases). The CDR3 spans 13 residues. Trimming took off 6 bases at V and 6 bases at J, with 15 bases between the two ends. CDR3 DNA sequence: TGTGCCAGCAGCCGGGAGCTGCTGGGCGAGCAGTACTTC. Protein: CASSRELLGEQYF.

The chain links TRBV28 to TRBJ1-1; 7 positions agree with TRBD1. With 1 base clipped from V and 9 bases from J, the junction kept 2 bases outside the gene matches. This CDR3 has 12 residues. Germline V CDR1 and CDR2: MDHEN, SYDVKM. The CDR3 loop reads CASSLLTGKAFF. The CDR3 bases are TGTGCCAGCAGTTTATTGACAGGGAAAGCTTTCTTT.

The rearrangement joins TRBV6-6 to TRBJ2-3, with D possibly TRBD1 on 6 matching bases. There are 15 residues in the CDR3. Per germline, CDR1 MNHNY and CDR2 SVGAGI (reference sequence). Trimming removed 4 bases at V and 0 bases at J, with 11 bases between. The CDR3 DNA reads TGTGCCAGCAGTTGGGGGCAAACTAGCACAGATACGCAGTATTTT. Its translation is CASSWGQTSTDTQYF.

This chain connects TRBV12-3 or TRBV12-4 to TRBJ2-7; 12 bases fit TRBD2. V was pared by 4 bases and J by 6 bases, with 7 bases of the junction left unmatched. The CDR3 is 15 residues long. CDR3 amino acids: CASSSSGGAWREQYF. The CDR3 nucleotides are TGTGCCAGCAGTTCTAGCGGGGGGGCCTGGCGCGAGCAGTACTTC.

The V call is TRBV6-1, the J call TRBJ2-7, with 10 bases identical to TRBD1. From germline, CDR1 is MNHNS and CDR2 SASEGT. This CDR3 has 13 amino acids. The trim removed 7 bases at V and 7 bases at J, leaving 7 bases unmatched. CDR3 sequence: CASTDRGHGEQYF. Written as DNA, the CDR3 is TGTGCCAGCACTGACAGGGGGCATGGTGAGCAGTACTTC.

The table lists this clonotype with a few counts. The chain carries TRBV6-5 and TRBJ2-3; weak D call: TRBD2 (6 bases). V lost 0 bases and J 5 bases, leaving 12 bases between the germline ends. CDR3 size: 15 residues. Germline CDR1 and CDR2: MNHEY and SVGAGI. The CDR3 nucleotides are TGTGCCAGCAGTTACTCTCGGCAGGGAGGAGATACGCAGTATTTT. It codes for CASSYSRQGGDTQYF.

CDR3 sequence reads: CASSPQQGQETQYF. Written as DNA, the CDR3 is TGTGCCAGCTCACCTCAACAGGGCCAAGAGACCCAGTACTTC. V is TRBV18 and J is TRBJ2-5; tentative D call: TRBD1 (6 bases). This CDR3 has 14 amino acids. V lost 3 bases to trimming and J lost 1 base, with 9 bases between them. CDR1 is KGHSH and CDR2 is LQKENI in the germline V gene.

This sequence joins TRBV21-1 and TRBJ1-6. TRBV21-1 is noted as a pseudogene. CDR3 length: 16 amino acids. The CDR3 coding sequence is TGTGCCAGCAGCAAGGCCCCGGCCGGGAGGGGATCACCCCTCCACTTT. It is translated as CASSKAPAGRGSPLHF.

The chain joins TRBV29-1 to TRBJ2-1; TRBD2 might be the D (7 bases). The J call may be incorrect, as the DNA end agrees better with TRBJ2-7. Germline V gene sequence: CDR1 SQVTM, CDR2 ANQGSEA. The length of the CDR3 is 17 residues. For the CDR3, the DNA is TGCAGCAGCCGGGGGCGGGGGCCCGAATCCTCCTACAATGAGCAGTACTTC. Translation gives CSSRGRGPESSYNEQYF.

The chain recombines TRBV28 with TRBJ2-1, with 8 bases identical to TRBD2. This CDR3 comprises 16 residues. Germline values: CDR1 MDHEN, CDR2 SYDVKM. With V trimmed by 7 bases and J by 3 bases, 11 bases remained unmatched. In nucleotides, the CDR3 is TGTGCCAGCAACCCGGGACTAGTCTTGAGCTACAATGAGCAGTTCTTC. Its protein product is CASNPGLVLSYNEQFF.

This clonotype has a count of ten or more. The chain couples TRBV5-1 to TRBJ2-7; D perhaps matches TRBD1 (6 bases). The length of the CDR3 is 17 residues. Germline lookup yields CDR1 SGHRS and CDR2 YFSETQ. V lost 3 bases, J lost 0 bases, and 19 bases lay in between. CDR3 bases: TGCGCCAGCAGCTCTCCCCCGGGACACGACTTCTCCTACGAGCAGTACTTC. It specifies CASSSPPGHDFSYEQYF.

This CDR3 is CASSTRGYGYTF. The CDR3 DNA is TGTGCCAGCAGTACGAGGGGGTATGGCTACACCTTC. The V and J genes are TRBV6-5 and TRBJ1-2; maybe TRBD1 (6 bases). Looked up from germline, CDR1 is MNHEY and CDR2 is SVGAGI. The V end lost 5 bases, the J end lost 5 bases, and 9 bases lay between the germline ends. The CDR3 totals 12 residues.

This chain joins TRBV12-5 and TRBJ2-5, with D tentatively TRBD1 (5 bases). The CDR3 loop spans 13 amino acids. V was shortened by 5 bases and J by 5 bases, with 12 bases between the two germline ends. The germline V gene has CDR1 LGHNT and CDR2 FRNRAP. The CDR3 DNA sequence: TGTGCTAGTGGTGCGGACACCTATGAGACCCAGTACTTC. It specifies CASGADTYETQYF.

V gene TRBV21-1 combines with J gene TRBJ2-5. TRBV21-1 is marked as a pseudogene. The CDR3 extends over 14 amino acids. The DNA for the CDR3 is TGTGCCAGCAGCATTAGCAGGTCCTACAATGAGCAGTACTTC. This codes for CASSISRSYNEQYF.

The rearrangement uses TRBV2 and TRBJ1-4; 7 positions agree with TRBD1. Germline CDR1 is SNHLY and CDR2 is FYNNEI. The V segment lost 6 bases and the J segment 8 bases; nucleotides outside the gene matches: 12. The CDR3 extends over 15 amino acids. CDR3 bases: TGTGCCAGCAGGGGACGAGGGGGCTCGAGGGAAAAACTGTTTTTT. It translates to CASRGRGGSREKLFF.

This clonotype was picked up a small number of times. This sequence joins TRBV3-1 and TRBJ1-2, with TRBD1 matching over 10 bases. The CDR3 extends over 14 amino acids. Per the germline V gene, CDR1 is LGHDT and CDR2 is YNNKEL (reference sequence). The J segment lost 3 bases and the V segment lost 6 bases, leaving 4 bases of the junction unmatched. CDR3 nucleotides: TGTGCCAGCAGTCAGGACAGGGGGTACTATGGCTACACCTTC. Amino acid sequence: CASSQDRGYYGYTF. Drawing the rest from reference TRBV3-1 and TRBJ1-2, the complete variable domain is DTAVSQTPKYLVTQMGNDKSIKCEQNLGHDTMYWYKQDSKKFLKIMFSYNNKELIINETVPNRFSPKSPDKAHLNLHINSLELGDSAVYFCASSQDRGYYGYTFGSGTRLTVV.